A selection of T cell receptor beta chains follows, all from one sample in a study of T cells in Graves' hyperthyroidism and ophthalmopathy. TCRdb fed the multiplex PCR reads into MiXCR, producing one record per CDR3 protein. Here the sample spans roughly 350,000 distinct CDR3 sequences, roughly 15% being singletons. The source material was blood. The origin of the receptors is a young woman with Graves' ophthalmopathy. Both conserved end residues are part of each CDR3. A D gene is named only where the DNA matches it firmly. Rows may omit the clone size; those that give it use once, few, many or a size class.

TRBD2,18,many,TRBV3-1,TRBJ2-2,TGTGCCAGCAGCCAAGCGCCCGCTAGCGGGGGATACACCGGGGAGCTGTTTTTT,CASSQAPASGGYTGELFF
-,11,many,TRBV3-1,TRBJ2-3,TGTGCCAGCGACTCCGGAGATACGCAGTATTTT,CASDSGDTQYF
-,11,many,TRBV3-1,TRBJ1-1,TGTGCCAGCAGCCGGGAGGCTGAAGCTTTCTTT,CASSREAEAFF
-,13,many,TRBV30,TRBJ2-3,TGTGCCTGGAGAGTCCAGGGCACAGATACGCAGTATTTT,CAWRVQGTDTQYF
-,11,many,TRBV20-1,TRBJ1-6,TGCAGTGCTAGTTTGCCTCCGGCCCTCCACTTT,CSASLPPALHF
-,16,many,TRBV20-1,TRBJ1-5,TGCAGTGCTAGAGCCCCCACTGGGCGTAGCAATCAGCCCCAGCATTTT,CSARAPTGRSNQPQHF
-,12,many,TRBV7-9,TRBJ2-1,TGTGCCAGCAGCCTCGGACACAATGAGCAGTTCTTC,CASSLGHNEQFF
-,14,many,TRBV12-3/TRBV12-4,TRBJ1-5,TGTGCCAGCAGTTTATCAGTTAGCAATCAGCCCCAGCATTTT,CASSLSVSNQPQHF
TRBD2,16,-,TRBV6-1,TRBJ2-7,TGTGCCAGCAGTGAATCTTCTAGCGGGCTTAGTGACGAGCAGTACTTC,CASSESSSGLSDEQYF
-,11,many,TRBV7-9,TRBJ1-1,TGTGCCCTGACCGAGTACACTGAAGCTTTCTTT,CALTEYTEAFF
-,13,-,TRBV20-1,TRBJ2-7,TGCAGTGCTAGAGTTGCTGGAACCTACGAGCAGTACTTC,CSARVAGTYEQYF
TRBD1,16,-,TRBV7-9,TRBJ2-7,TGTGCCAGCAGTTCAACACCGGGACAGGCTACCTACGAGCAGTACTTC,CASSSTPGQATYEQYF
-,13,many,TRBV20-1,TRBJ1-5,TGCAGTGCTAGCAACAGGAAAAATCAGCCCCAGCATTTT,CSASNRKNQPQHF
-,17,many,TRBV7-8,TRBJ2-1,TGTGCCAGCAGCTTAGTTCCGAGGACCAGACCGAACAATGAGCAGTTCTTC,CASSLVPRTRPNNEQFF
TRBD2,16,-,TRBV5-4,TRBJ2-1,TGTGCCAGCAGCTTGGACCTAGCGGGAGATTACAATGAGCAGTTCTTC,CASSLDLAGDYNEQFF
-,12,many,TRBV6-1,TRBJ1-1,TGTGCCTGTATGAGGGACGGATCCATTGCTTTCTTT,CACMRDGSIAFF
-,16,few,TRBV7-9,TRBJ1-1,TGTGCCAGCAGCTTTTACGGCCGGGGCCCCGGCGGTGAAGCTTTCTTT,CASSFYGRGPGGEAFF
-,15,many,TRBV28,TRBJ1-5,TGTGCCAGCAGTCCCCTCCAACTTACAGCTCAGCCCCAGCATTTT,CASSPLQLTAQPQHF
TRBD1,15,many,TRBV30,TRBJ1-2,TGTGCCTGGAGTCTGGCAGGGGGAAGTTGGAGTGGCTACACCTTC,CAWSLAGGSWSGYTF
-,14,many,TRBV20-1,TRBJ2-7,TGCAGTGCTACACAGGTGCCAATCTCCTACGAGCAGTACTTC,CSATQVPISYEQYF
TRBD2,20,many,TRBV28,TRBJ2-1,TGTGCCAGCAGCCCTACCTTCGGTGGGCTAGCGGGGGCCCAGTACAATGAGCAGTTCTTC,CASSPTFGGLAGAQYNEQFF
TRBD1,16,many,TRBV6-1,TRBJ1-4,TGTGCCAGCAGTGCCGGACCGGGACAGGGGGACGAAAAACTGTTTTTT,CASSAGPGQGDEKLFF
TRBD2,14,many,TRBV20-1,TRBJ2-3,TGCAGTGCAGTAGCGGGGGGGCCTATAGATACGCAGTATTTT,CSAVAGGPIDTQYF
-,15,-,TRBV7-2,TRBJ2-3,TGTGCCAGCAGCTTAGCGCGGACACCCAGAGATACGCAGTATTTT,CASSLARTPRDTQYF
-,12,few,TRBV6-2/TRBV6-3,TRBJ2-5,TGTGCCAGCAGTAACACAGGGGAGACCCAGTACTTC,CASSNTGETQYF
-,12,-,TRBV10-3,TRBJ2-2,TGTGCCATCAGTGATAACACCGGGGAGCTGTTTTTT,CAISDNTGELFF
-,17,many,TRBV20-1,TRBJ2-2,TGCAGTGCTAGTGGGGGACAAAGCTCCGCGAACACCGGGGAGCTGTTTTTT,CSASGGQSSANTGELFF
-,14,many,TRBV30,TRBJ2-1,TGTGCCTGGAGTGTACCCGAACACAATGAGGGGCAGTTCTTC,CAWSVPEHNEGQFF
-,14,-,TRBV6-4,TRBJ2-7,TGTGCCGGCAGTCTCCGGACAAAGGGCTACGAGCAGTACTTC,CAGSLRTKGYEQYF
-,12,many,TRBV20-1,TRBJ2-7,TGCAGTGCTTATGGACAGACCCCGGAGCAGTACTTC,CSAYGQTPEQYF
-,15,many,TRBV20-1,TRBJ2-7,TGCAGTGCTAGAGCCTCAGCCCAGGGGTATAACGAGCAGTACTTC,CSARASAQGYNEQYF
-,14,many,TRBV5-1,TRBJ1-2,TGCGCCAGCAGGCACCGGGACATTAACTATGGCTACACCTTC,CASRHRDINYGYTF
-,14,many,TRBV2,TRBJ1-3,TGTGCCAGCAGTGAACCAGGGGCCGGAAACACCATATATTTT,CASSEPGAGNTIYF
-,13,-,TRBV29-1,TRBJ2-2,TGCAGCGTTCGTCACGGGAACACCGGGGAGCTGTTTTTT,CSVRHGNTGELFF
TRBD1,14,few,TRBV4-1,TRBJ2-2,TGCGCCAGCAGCCAAGTCCAGGGGGCGAGGGAGCTGTTTTTT,CASSQVQGARELFF
-,15,many,TRBV11-2,TRBJ2-1,TGTGCCAGCAGCTTTGTGTGGGGGGGCCTCGATGAGCAGTTCTTC,CASSFVWGGLDEQFF
TRBD2,18,-,TRBV14,TRBJ2-1,TGTGCCAGCAGCCAAGCTATCCCGGGACTAGCCGGCCAAAATGAGCAGTTCTTC,CASSQAIPGLAGQNEQFF
-,15,many,TRBV11-2,TRBJ2-1,TGTGCCAGCAGCGAAAGCAGACTCGCCTACAATGAGCAGTTCTTC,CASSESRLAYNEQFF
-,14,many,TRBV4-2,TRBJ1-2,TGTGCCAGCAGCCAAGTTGAACCGAACTATGGCTACACCTTC,CASSQVEPNYGYTF
TRBD1,16,many,TRBV6-1,TRBJ2-1,TGTGCCAGCAGTGAAGCGGGACAGACATTTTACAATGAGCAGTTCTTC,CASSEAGQTFYNEQFF
-,14,-,TRBV5-8,TRBJ2-2,TGTGCCAGCAGCTTAAGGGCGGGGTCCGGGGAGCTGTTTTTT,CASSLRAGSGELFF
-,15,many,TRBV2,TRBJ1-6,TGTGCCAGCAGTTCAGGGAAACTTTATAATTCACCCCTCCACTTT,CASSSGKLYNSPLHF
-,12,-,TRBV27,TRBJ2-1,TGTGCCAGCAGTTTAGGGGGGACTGAGCAGTTCTTC,CASSLGGTEQFF
TRBD2,15,-,TRBV28,TRBJ2-7,TGTGCCAGCACCCTAGCTAGCGGATACTCCTACGAGCAGTACTTC,CASTLASGYSYEQYF
TRBD1,15,many,TRBV7-9,TRBJ2-2,TGTGCCAGCAGCTCGACAGGGGAACGCACCGGGGAGCTGTTTTTT,CASSSTGERTGELFF